The 7 T cell receptor beta chains below come from one sample, sequenced in a study of blood T cell repertoires in COVID-19. Clones were sequenced by immunoSEQ multiplex PCR, and TCRdb holds only the in-frame ones, with some missing. The sample contains about 210,000 clones, about 81% of which appear only once. The sample comprised peripheral blood. The origin of the receptors is a woman aged 55-69 years with COVID-19, enrolled during active disease.

V gene TRBV6-1 combines with J gene TRBJ2-2; TRBD2 agrees at 13 bases. The CDR3 contains 16 residues. From germline, CDR1 is MNHNS and CDR2 SASEGT. With V trimmed by 4 bases and J by 5 bases, 4 bases remained unmatched. CDR3: CASSGLAGGGTGELFF. CDR3 nucleotide sequence: TGTGCCAGCAGTGGACTAGCGGGAGGAGGAACCGGGGAGCTGTTTTTT.

The rearrangement uses TRBV11-2 and TRBJ2-2; no reliable D call. Germline CDR1 SGHAT, CDR2 FQNNGV. This CDR3 contains 15 residues. V was cut by 3 bases and J by 2 bases, with 10 bases left in between. DNA of the CDR3: TGTGCCAGCAGCTTTTTGGGCTATAACACCGGGGAGCTGTTTTTT. This sequence encodes CASSFLGYNTGELFF.

This clone has only one observation. The V and J genes are TRBV9 and TRBJ1-1; D might be TRBD1 (6 bases). The V gene's germline CDR1 is SGDLS and CDR2 YYNGEE. CDR3 length: 13 residues. V lost 4 bases and J 9 bases, leaving 16 bases between the germline ends. The CDR3, as DNA: TGTGCCAGCAGCACTCAGACAGGCCAGAAAGCTTTCTTT. This encodes CASSTQTGQKAFF.

This sequence joins TRBV5-5 and TRBJ2-3; D may be TRBD1 (6 bases). V lost 5 bases and J lost 5, with 9 bases in between. Germline assignment: CDR1 SGHKS and CDR2 YYEKEE (reference sequence). The CDR3 is 12 amino acids. CDR3 nucleotides: TGTGCCAGCAGTAAACAGGGAGATACGCAGTATTTT. As protein: CASSKQGDTQYF.

V is TRBV5-1 and J is TRBJ1-1, with D unclear. Germline CDR1 is SGHRS and CDR2 is YFSETQ. Trimming took off 7 bases at V and 1 base at J, with 8 bases between the two ends. This CDR3 contains 12 residues. The CDR3 nucleotides read TGCGCCAGCGCTGTCGGGAACACTGAAGCTTTCTTT. Translation: CASAVGNTEAFF.

In this sample, this clone turned up once. V usage is TRBV6-5 and J usage is TRBJ1-2; D perhaps matches TRBD1 (5 bases). The V end lost 8 bases, the J end lost 4 bases, and 11 bases lay between the germline ends. The CDR3 loop spans 12 amino acids. From germline, CDR1 is MNHEY and CDR2 SVGAGI. CDR3 DNA sequence: TGTGCCAGCTCAGGGTTTTTCTATGGCTACACCTTC. This translates into CASSGFFYGYTF.

The chain is built from TRBV6-2 or TRBV6-3 and TRBJ2-7; D not resolved. The CDR3 extends over 17 amino acids. Per germline, CDR1 MNHEY and CDR2 SVGEGT. V was cut by 0 bases and J by 1 base, with 16 bases left in between. The CDR3, as DNA: TGTGCCAGCAGTTACTCCGTCTCGTCGGTATTGTCCTACGAGCAGTACTTC. Translating gives CASSYSVSSVLSYEQYF.